The clone carrying this T cell receptor (beta chain) was observed many times. Its antigen remains unidentified. This sample is drawn from a study of T cells in Graves' hyperthyroidism and ophthalmopathy. The study's findings and limits: Blood samples included most of the expanded thyroid clonotypes exceeding 0.001. It was a median about 6 months before onset that the model predicted ophthalmopathy.

The V end lost 0 bases, the J end lost 6 bases, and 14 bases lay between the germline ends. From germline, CDR1 is MNHEY and CDR2 SVGAGI. CDR3 length equals 15 residues. Amplification of TCR beta CDR3 regions used RNA as the template. First-round RT-PCR with HTBI primers amplified the TCR CDR3 region. In TCRdb, the multiplex PCR reads were re-called with MiXCR into one record per CDR3 protein. The sample records 500,000 to 750,000 distinct CDR3 sequences, over 12% being singletons. Duration under 3 months, a NOSPECS grade of at least 4, and a Clinical Activity Score of at least 3 characterized the ophthalmopathy patients. Each diagnosis was grounded in clinical symptoms, serum thyroxine and TRAb, thyroid ultrasound, and orbital computed tomography.

The sample comprised blood. The origin of this receptor is a woman between 18 and 29 years old with Graves' ophthalmopathy. This chain connects TRBV6-5 to TRBJ1-2; D gene uncertain. The CDR3 sequence: CASSYSERATDGYTF. The CDR3 nucleotides read TGTGCCAGCAGTTACTCCGAGCGGGCTACCGATGGCTACACCTTC.